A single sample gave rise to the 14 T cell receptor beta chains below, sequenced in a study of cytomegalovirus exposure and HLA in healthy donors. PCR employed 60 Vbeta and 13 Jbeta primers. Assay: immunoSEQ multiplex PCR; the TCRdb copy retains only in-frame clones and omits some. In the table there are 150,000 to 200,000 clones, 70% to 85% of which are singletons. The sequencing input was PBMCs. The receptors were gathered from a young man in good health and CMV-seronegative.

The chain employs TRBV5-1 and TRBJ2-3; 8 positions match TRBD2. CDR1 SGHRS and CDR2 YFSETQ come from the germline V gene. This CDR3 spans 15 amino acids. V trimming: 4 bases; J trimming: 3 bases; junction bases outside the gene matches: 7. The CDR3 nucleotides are TGCGCCAGCAGCCCTGGGCCGGGAGGGACAGATACGCAGTATTTT. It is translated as CASSPGPGGTDTQYF.

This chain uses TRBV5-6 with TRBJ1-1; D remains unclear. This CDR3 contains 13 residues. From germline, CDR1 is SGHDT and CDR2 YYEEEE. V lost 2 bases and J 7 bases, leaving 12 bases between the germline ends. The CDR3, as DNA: TGTGCCAGCAGCTTTGGAACGGGAGTTGAAGCTTTCTTT. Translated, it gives CASSFGTGVEAFF.

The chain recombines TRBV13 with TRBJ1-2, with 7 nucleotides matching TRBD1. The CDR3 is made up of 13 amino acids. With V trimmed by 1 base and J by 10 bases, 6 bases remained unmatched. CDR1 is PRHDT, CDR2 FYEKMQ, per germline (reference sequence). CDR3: CASSLVLTGTYTF. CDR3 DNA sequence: TGTGCCAGCAGCTTAGTTTTGACAGGGACCTACACCTTC.

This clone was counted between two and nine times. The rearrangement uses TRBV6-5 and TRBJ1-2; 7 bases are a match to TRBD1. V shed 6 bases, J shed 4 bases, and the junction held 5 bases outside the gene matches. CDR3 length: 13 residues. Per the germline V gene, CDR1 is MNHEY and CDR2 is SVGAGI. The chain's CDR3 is CASSSWTGYGYTF. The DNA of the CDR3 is TGTGCCAGCAGCTCTTGGACAGGCTATGGCTACACCTTC.

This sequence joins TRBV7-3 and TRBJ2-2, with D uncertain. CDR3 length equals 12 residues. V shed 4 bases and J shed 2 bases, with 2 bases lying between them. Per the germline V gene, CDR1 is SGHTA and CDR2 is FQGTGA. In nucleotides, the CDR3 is TGTGCCAGCAGCTCTAACACCGGGGAGCTGTTTTTT. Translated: CASSSNTGELFF.

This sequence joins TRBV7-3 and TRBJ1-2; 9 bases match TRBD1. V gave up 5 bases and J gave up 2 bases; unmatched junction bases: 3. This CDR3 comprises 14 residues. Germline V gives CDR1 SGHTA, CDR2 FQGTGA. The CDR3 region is CASSTTGGNYGYTF. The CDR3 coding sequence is TGTGCCAGCAGCACGACAGGGGGGAACTATGGCTACACCTTC.

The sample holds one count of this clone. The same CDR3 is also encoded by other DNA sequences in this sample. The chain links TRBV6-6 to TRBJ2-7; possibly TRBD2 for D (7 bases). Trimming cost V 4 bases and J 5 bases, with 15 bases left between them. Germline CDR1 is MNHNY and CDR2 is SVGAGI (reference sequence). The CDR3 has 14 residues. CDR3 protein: CASSLGGGLNEQYF. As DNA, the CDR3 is TGTGCCAGCAGTTTAGGGGGGGGCTTGAACGAGCAGTACTTC.

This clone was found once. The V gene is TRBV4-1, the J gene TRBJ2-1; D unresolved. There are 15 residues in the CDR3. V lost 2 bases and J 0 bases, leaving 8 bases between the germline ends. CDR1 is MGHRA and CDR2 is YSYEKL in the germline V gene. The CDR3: CASSQNPSSYNEQFF. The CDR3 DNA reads TGCGCCAGCAGCCAAAACCCGAGCTCCTACAATGAGCAGTTCTTC.

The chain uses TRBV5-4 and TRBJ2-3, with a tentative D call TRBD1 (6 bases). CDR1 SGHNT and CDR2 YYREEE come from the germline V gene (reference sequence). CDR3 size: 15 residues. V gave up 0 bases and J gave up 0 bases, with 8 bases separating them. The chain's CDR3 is CASSLDRVSTDTQYF. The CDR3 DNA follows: TGTGCCAGCAGCTTGGACAGGGTTAGCACAGATACGCAGTATTTT.

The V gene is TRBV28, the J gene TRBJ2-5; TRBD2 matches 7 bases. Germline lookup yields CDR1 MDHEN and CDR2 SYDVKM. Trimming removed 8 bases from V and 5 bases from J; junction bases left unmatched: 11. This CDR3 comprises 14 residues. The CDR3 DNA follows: TGTGCCAGCTATGGGGGGGGGAGCGGGGAGACCCAGTACTTC. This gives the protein CASYGGGSGETQYF.

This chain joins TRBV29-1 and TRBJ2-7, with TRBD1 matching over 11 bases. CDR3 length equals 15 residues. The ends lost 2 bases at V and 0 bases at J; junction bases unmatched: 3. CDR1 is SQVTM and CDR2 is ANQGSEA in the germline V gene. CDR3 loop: CSVEQGTGGSYEQYF. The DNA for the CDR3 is TGCAGCGTTGAACAGGGGACAGGGGGCTCCTACGAGCAGTACTTC.

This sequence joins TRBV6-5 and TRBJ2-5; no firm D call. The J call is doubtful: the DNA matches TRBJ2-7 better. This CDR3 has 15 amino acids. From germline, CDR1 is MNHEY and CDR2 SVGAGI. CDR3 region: CASSYSQASSYEQYF. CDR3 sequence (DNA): TGTGCCAGCAGTTACAGCCAGGCCAGCTCCTACGAGCAGTACTTC.

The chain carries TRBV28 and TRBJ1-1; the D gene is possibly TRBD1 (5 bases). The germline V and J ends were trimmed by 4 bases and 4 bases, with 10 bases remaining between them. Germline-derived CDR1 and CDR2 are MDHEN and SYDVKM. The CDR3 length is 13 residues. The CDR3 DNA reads TGTGCCAGCAGTTCCCCGGGGGGCACTGAAGCTTTCTTT. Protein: CASSSPGGTEAFF.

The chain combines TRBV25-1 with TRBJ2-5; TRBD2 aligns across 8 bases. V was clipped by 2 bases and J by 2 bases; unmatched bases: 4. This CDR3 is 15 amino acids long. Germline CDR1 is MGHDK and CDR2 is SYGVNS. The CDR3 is CASSEAGTRQETQYF. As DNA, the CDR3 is TGTGCCAGCAGTGAAGCCGGGACTAGACAAGAGACCCAGTACTTC. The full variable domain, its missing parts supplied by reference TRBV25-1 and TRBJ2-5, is EADIYQTPRYLVIGTGKKITLECSQTMGHDKMYWYQQDPGMELHLIHYSYGVNSTEKGDLSSESTVSRIRTEHFPLTLESARPSHTSQYLCASSEAGTRQETQYFGPGTRLLVL.